One and the same sample provided the 30 T cell receptor beta chains below, sequenced in a study of blood T cell repertoires in COVID-19. Profiled with immunoSEQ multiplex PCR; TCRdb holds only in-frame clones, not every one. This sample has under 300,000 clones, with around nine tenths found just once. Sequencing used peripheral blood. These receptors all stem from a woman aged 70-85 years with active or convalescent COVID-19.

The rearrangement joins TRBV11-2 to TRBJ1-2; the D is unclear. This CDR3 spans 12 amino acids. Germline CDR1 reads SGHAT; CDR2 reads FQNNGV. V was shortened by 3 bases and J by 7 bases, with 9 bases between the two germline ends. The CDR3 DNA reads as TGTGCCAGCAGCTTCCAAGGGAGTGGCTACACCTTC. This encodes CASSFQGSGYTF. Supplemented by reference TRBV11-2 and TRBJ1-2, the full variable domain reads EAGVAQSPRYKIIEKRQSVAFWCNPISGHATLYWYQQILGQGPKLLIQFQNNGVVDDSQLPKDRFSAERLKGVDSTLKIQPAKLEDSAVYLCASSFQGSGYTFGSGTRLTVV.

The CDR3 DNA reads as TGTGCCAGCAGTCTAGCGGGTGAGCAGTTCTTC. Translating gives CASSLAGEQFF. This sequence joins TRBV6-2 or TRBV6-3 and TRBJ2-1, with 8 bases matching TRBD2. The CDR3 totals 11 residues. Per the germline V gene, CDR1 is MNHEY and CDR2 is SVGEGT. With 5 bases clipped from V and 9 bases from J, the junction kept 0 bases outside the gene matches.

This rearrangement joins TRBV24-1 to TRBJ1-2; tentative D call: TRBD1 (5 bases). The germline V gene has CDR1 KGHDR and CDR2 SFDVKD. Trimming left V 1 base short and J 5 bases short, with 10 bases between. The CDR3 is made up of 14 amino acids. CDR3 nucleotide sequence: TGTGCCACCAGTGATTTTGGCAGGGAATATGGCTACACCTTC. Translation gives CATSDFGREYGYTF.

The chain uses TRBV11-2 and TRBJ1-2; possibly TRBD1 for D (5 bases). There are 15 residues in the CDR3. Germline V CDR1 and CDR2: SGHAT, FQNNGV. V was pared by 0 bases and J by 1 base, with 9 bases between. The CDR3 region is CASSLDRGGNYGYTF. CDR3 nucleotides: TGTGCCAGCAGCTTAGATCGGGGGGGTAACTATGGCTACACCTTC.

This chain uses TRBV5-1 with TRBJ1-1; D uncertain. Germline CDR1 is SGHRS and CDR2 is YFSETQ. V dropped 0 bases and J dropped 1 base, with 7 bases sitting between them. The CDR3 has 14 amino acids. CDR3 sequence reads: CASSLAGPNTEAFF. CDR3 sequence (DNA): TGCGCCAGCAGCTTGGCAGGCCCGAACACTGAAGCTTTCTTT.

The rearrangement links TRBV10-2 to TRBJ1-2; possible D gene TRBD1, 6 bases. The germline V gene has CDR1 WSHSY and CDR2 SAAADI. The V end lost 0 bases, the J end lost 1 base, and 18 bases lay between the germline ends. There are 18 residues in the CDR3. The DNA for the CDR3 is TGCGCCAGCAGTGAGTCGGTTAGTGACACAGGGCTTAACTATGGCTACACCTTC. It codes for CASSESVSDTGLNYGYTF.

The chain is built from TRBV19 and TRBJ1-5; 8 positions match TRBD1. From germline, CDR1 is LNHDA and CDR2 SQIVND (reference sequence). CDR3 length: 14 amino acids. V was clipped by 7 bases and J by 6 bases; unmatched bases: 8. This CDR3 is CASKGETGVQPQHF. CDR3 DNA sequence: TGTGCCAGTAAAGGGGAGACAGGGGTTCAGCCCCAGCATTTT.

The chain employs TRBV27 and TRBJ1-5; no reliable D call. CDR1 and CDR2 from the germline V gene are MNHEY and SMNVEV (reference sequence). V lost 2 bases to trimming and J lost 5 bases, with 10 bases between them. CDR3 length: 14 residues. The CDR3 nucleotides read TGTGCCAGCAGTTTAGGAGGGTCCCATCAGCCCCAGCATTTT. Translated: CASSLGGSHQPQHF.

The gene calls are TRBV6-6 and TRBJ1-3, with D tentatively TRBD1 (6 bases). CDR3 size: 14 residues. The germline V gene encodes CDR1 MNHNY and CDR2 SVGAGI (reference sequence). Trimming left V 0 bases short and J 8 bases short, with 11 bases between. CDR3: CASSYSSEGDTIYF. As DNA, the CDR3 is TGTGCCAGCAGTTACTCGAGCGAGGGGGACACCATATATTTT.

This chain connects TRBV29-1 to TRBJ2-3, with TRBD1 matching 10 bases. Germline lookup yields CDR1 SQVTM and CDR2 ANQGSEA. Trimming at V came to 2 bases and at J to 3 bases, leaving 11 bases not matched to a gene. This CDR3 is built from 17 residues. The CDR3 nucleotides are TGCAGCGTTGAAAGGTCTCCGGGACAGGGGACGACAGATACGCAGTATTTT. Its protein is CSVERSPGQGTTDTQYF.

The chain recombines TRBV27 with TRBJ2-3; 8 bases fit TRBD1. J was trimmed by 0 bases and V by 6 bases; bases with no gene match: 8. The CDR3 spans 16 residues. Germline-derived CDR1 and CDR2 are MNHEY and SMNVEV (reference sequence). The CDR3 region is CASSLTGEISTDTQYF. Written as DNA, the CDR3 is TGTGCCAGCAGCTTGACAGGGGAAATTAGCACAGATACGCAGTATTTT.

The V and J genes are TRBV10-3 and TRBJ2-1, with 10 bases matching TRBD2. The CDR3 is made up of 16 amino acids. Per the germline V gene, CDR1 is ENHRY and CDR2 is SYGVKD. Trimming took 7 bases from V and 0 from J; bases not matched to a gene: 6. DNA of the CDR3: TGTGCCATCAATCCTAGCGGGGGCAGCTCCTACAATGAGCAGTTCTTC. This sequence encodes CAINPSGGSSYNEQFF.

The CDR3 protein is CASSRGGRGYNEQFF. Here the CDR3 DNA reads TGTGCCAGCAGCCGTGGGGGGCGGGGGTACAATGAGCAGTTCTTC. The chain carries TRBV6-5 and TRBJ2-1; D may be TRBD2 (7 bases). The CDR3 sequence is 15 residues long. The V gene lost 6 bases and the J gene lost 4 bases, with 16 bases spanning the gap. Germline CDR1 reads MNHEY; CDR2 reads SVGAGI.

This chain connects TRBV25-1 to TRBJ1-1, with 9 bases lining up with TRBD1. Germline loops: CDR1 MGHDK, CDR2 SYGVNS. The trim removed 0 bases at V and 5 bases at J, leaving 10 bases unmatched. The CDR3 contains 17 residues. The DNA of the CDR3 is TGTGCCAGCAGTGAATATCGAGGAAGGACAGGGGTTACTGAAGCTTTCTTT. It codes for CASSEYRGRTGVTEAFF.

The chain employs TRBV4-2 and TRBJ1-4; D may be TRBD1 (6 bases). The CDR3 loop spans 16 amino acids. The V gene's germline CDR1 is LGHNA and CDR2 YNFKEQ. V lost 1 base, J lost 3 bases, and 12 bases lay in between. The CDR3, as DNA: TGTGCCAGCAGCCAAGTACAGGGACGTTCTAATGAAAAACTGTTTTTT. This sequence encodes CASSQVQGRSNEKLFF.

The V call is TRBV10-3, the J call TRBJ1-5; TRBD1 is a possible D gene (6 bases). V was cut by 0 bases and J by 0 bases, with 6 bases left in between. Germline CDR1 reads ENHRY; CDR2 reads SYGVKD. The CDR3 covers 15 residues. CDR3 bases: TGTGCCATCAGTGAGTCAGGGGGTAGCAATCAGCCCCAGCATTTT. As protein: CAISESGGSNQPQHF.

The chain combines TRBV29-1 with TRBJ1-2; D perhaps matches TRBD1 (6 bases). The CDR3 is made up of 11 amino acids. In germline, CDR1 is SQVTM, CDR2 ANQGSEA. The V end lost 5 bases, the J end lost 4 bases, and 8 bases lay between the germline ends. CDR3 nucleotides: TGCAGCGTTTACAGGGCCTATGGCTACACCTTC. Its translation is CSVYRAYGYTF.

The rearrangement uses TRBV5-1 and TRBJ1-1; perhaps TRBD1 as D (5 bases). Trimming removed 0 bases at V and 5 bases at J, with 8 bases between. Germline CDR1 and CDR2: SGHRS and YFSETQ. This CDR3 is built from 13 residues. The CDR3 DNA sequence: TGCGCCAGCAGCTTGGACCGGGGGACTGAAGCTTTCTTT. It specifies CASSLDRGTEAFF.

The chain joins TRBV24-1 to TRBJ2-3; D is undetermined. Germline V CDR1 and CDR2: KGHDR, SFDVKD. CDR3 length: 15 amino acids. Trimming cost V 1 base and J 5 bases, with 12 bases left between them. The CDR3 reads CATSDFSRRGDTQYF. The CDR3 DNA follows: TGTGCCACCAGTGATTTTAGCCGGCGTGGAGATACGCAGTATTTT.

The chain combines TRBV18 with TRBJ1-1; D may be TRBD1 (5 bases). Trimming pared 3 bases from V and 3 bases from J, leaving 5 bases between. This CDR3 has 12 residues. Germline CDR1 and CDR2: KGHSH and LQKENI. CDR3 nucleotide sequence: TGTGCCAGCTCACCGGGGCACACTGAAGCTTTCTTT. Protein: CASSPGHTEAFF.

This chain connects TRBV6-1 to TRBJ2-7; D is undetermined. The CDR3 is 16 amino acids. Germline values: CDR1 MNHNS, CDR2 SASEGT. The ends were cut back, 2 bases at V and 0 bases at J, with 14 bases in the middle. CDR3 residues: CASSELSTFGSYEQYF. The CDR3 DNA is TGTGCCAGCAGTGAATTATCCACATTTGGCTCCTACGAGCAGTACTTC.

The chain links TRBV7-2 to TRBJ1-2; 8 bases are a match to TRBD1. CDR1 and CDR2 from the germline V gene are SGHTA and FQGNSA. The CDR3 runs to 14 residues. Trimming at V came to 2 bases and at J to 8 bases, leaving 7 bases not matched to a gene. The CDR3 DNA reads as TGTGCCAGCAGCTTAAGGTGGAGGGACAGGGGCTACACCTTC. It is translated as CASSLRWRDRGYTF.

This sequence joins TRBV29-1 and TRBJ1-2, with D unclear. The germline V gene encodes CDR1 SQVTM and CDR2 ANQGSEA. V was cut by 0 bases and J by 5 bases, with 13 bases left in between. CDR3 length: 14 residues. CDR3 sequence reads: CSVEDGARSYGYTF. CDR3 DNA sequence: TGCAGCGTTGAAGACGGCGCGAGGAGTTATGGCTACACCTTC.

The chain carries TRBV19 and TRBJ2-1, with 9 bases matching TRBD1. Trimming cost V 7 bases and J 8 bases; bases outside gene matches: 3. This CDR3 is 12 amino acids long. Germline assignment: CDR1 LNHDA and CDR2 SQIVND (reference sequence). CDR3: CASMDRGDEQFF. The CDR3 nucleotides read TGTGCCAGTATGGACAGGGGAGATGAGCAGTTCTTC. The variable domain in full, completed from reference TRBV19 and TRBJ2-1, reads DGGITQSPKYLFRKEGQNVTLSCEQNLNHDAMYWYRQDPGQGLRLIYYSQIVNDFQKGDIAEGYSVSREKKESFPLTVTSAQKNPTAFYLCASMDRGDEQFFGPGTRLTVL.

The rearrangement uses TRBV11-3 and TRBJ2-1; D gene uncertain. Germline V lookup: CDR1 SGHNT, CDR2 YENEEA. V was shortened by 1 base and J by 2 bases, with 6 bases between the two germline ends. The CDR3 is 14 residues long. In DNA form, the CDR3 reads TGTGCCAGCAGCTTAGGGGCAGCCTACAATGAGCAGTTCTTC. It is translated as CASSLGAAYNEQFF. The full variable domain, with the rest looked up from reference TRBV11-3 and TRBJ2-1, is EAGVVQSPRYKIIEKKQPVAFWCNPISGHNTLYWYLQNLGQGPELLIRYENEEAVDDSQLPKDRFSAERLKGVDSTLKIQPAELGDSAVYLCASSLGAAYNEQFFGPGTRLTVL.

This clone showed up just once. The chain combines TRBV5-1 with TRBJ2-3, with TRBD2 identical over 8 bases. The CDR3 contains 14 residues. The trim removed 6 bases at V and 6 bases at J, leaving 9 bases unmatched. Looked up from germline, CDR1 is SGHRS and CDR2 is YFSETQ. CDR3 in amino acids: CASTGSGVTDTQYF. The CDR3 coding sequence is TGCGCCAGCACTGGTAGCGGGGTTACGGATACGCAGTATTTT.

This chain links TRBV5-1 with TRBJ1-3; D is perhaps TRBD1 (5 bases). CDR1 is SGHRS and CDR2 is YFSETQ in the germline V gene. V was pared by 4 bases and J by 0 bases, with 26 bases between. The CDR3 contains 20 residues. The CDR3 reads CASSGAPSIPTEFSGNTIYF. CDR3 DNA sequence: TGCGCCAGCAGCGGGGCCCCCAGCATACCTACTGAATTCTCTGGAAACACCATATATTTT.

CDR3 sequence (DNA): TGTGCCAGCAGCTTATCCTCCGGGGAAGGGCGTGAGACCCAGTACTTC. Protein product: CASSLSSGEGRETQYF. The gene calls are TRBV7-3 and TRBJ2-5, with D possibly matching TRBD2 (5 bases). The CDR3 runs 16 residues. The germline V and J ends were trimmed by 2 bases and 5 bases, with 18 bases remaining between them. Germline V CDR1 and CDR2: SGHTA, FQGTGA.

The chain uses TRBV15 and TRBJ2-5; D is possibly TRBD2 (6 bases). The CDR3 is 17 residues long. V lost 3 bases, J lost 2 bases, and 19 bases lay in between. Germline V lookup: CDR1 LNHNV, CDR2 YYDKDF (reference sequence). The CDR3 DNA is TGTGCCACCAGCAGGGAGGGCTACGACCCTCTACAAGAGACCCAGTACTTC. This translates into CATSREGYDPLQETQYF.

This chain uses TRBV11-2 with TRBJ2-2, with 8 bases matching TRBD1. This CDR3 has 19 residues. The trim removed 2 bases at V and 6 bases at J, leaving 17 bases unmatched. Germline CDR1 and CDR2: SGHAT and FQNNGV. In DNA form, the CDR3 reads TGTGCCAGCAGCTTACGAAGGGGGTCTGGACAGGGTCGTTCCGGGGAGCTGTTTTTT. Translated: CASSLRRGSGQGRSGELFF.